The 27 T cell receptor beta chains below come from one sample, sequenced in a study of T-cell reconstitution after alpha-beta-depleted transplantation in children. Researchers prepared the TCRbeta library using unique molecular identifiers, the study reports. One entry per CDR3 protein results from TCRdb running MiXCR on the PCR reads. The sample holds almost 600,000 distinct CDR3 sequences; roughly 27% are singletons and the top ten take approximately 39%. Source: PBMCs, taken before TCRalphabeta/CD19-depleted stem cell transplant. These receptors were collected from a boy younger than two with Wiskott-Aldrich syndrome, due to receive a stem cell transplant.

This chain links TRBV28 with TRBJ2-1; 10 positions agree with TRBD2. With V trimmed by 3 bases and J by 4 bases, 9 bases remained unmatched. There are 17 residues in the CDR3. Germline CDR1 MDHEN, CDR2 SYDVKM. The chain's CDR3 is CASSLPSGRASYNEQFF. The CDR3 bases are TGTGCCAGCAGTTTGCCCAGCGGGAGGGCCTCATACAATGAGCAGTTCTTC.

The V call is TRBV20-1, the J call TRBJ2-3; 8 positions agree with TRBD1. The V gene end was trimmed by 3 bases and the J gene end by 3 bases; junction bases not matched to a gene: 5. CDR1 and CDR2 (germline): DFQATT, SNEGSKA (reference sequence). The CDR3 is 14 amino acids. The DNA for the CDR3 is TGCAGTGCTAGGCACAGGGGGATAACAGATACGCAGTATTTT. Protein: CSARHRGITDTQYF.

In DNA, the CDR3 is TGCGCCAGCAGCCCAGGGGCTAGCGGGAGGGCCATATACGAGCAGTACTTC. The encoded protein is CASSPGASGRAIYEQYF. V is TRBV4-1 and J is TRBJ2-7; 12 nucleotides align to TRBD2. V lost 4 bases and J lost 4; bases outside the gene matches: 11. The CDR3 sequence is 17 residues long. CDR1 and CDR2 from the germline V gene are MGHRA and YSYEKL.

This clonotype was recorded a few times. This rearrangement joins TRBV20-1 to TRBJ2-7; the D call may be TRBD1 or TRBD2 (6 bases each). The V end was cut by 2 bases, the J end by 0 bases, with 17 bases between. Germline CDR1 reads DFQATT; CDR2 reads SNEGSKA (reference sequence). The CDR3 covers 16 residues. The CDR3 DNA sequence: TGCAGTGCTAGACCTTTGTGGGGGGCGTCCTCCTACGAGCAGTACTTC. Protein product: CSARPLWGASSYEQYF.

The genes are TRBV12-3 or TRBV12-4 and TRBJ1-5; D unclear. V lost 2 bases, J lost 0 bases, and 17 bases lay in between. The CDR3 totals 18 residues. In DNA, the CDR3 is TGTGCCAGCAGTTTAAGCAATCTACCCGGGGTTAGCAATCAGCCCCAGCATTTT. It codes for CASSLSNLPGVSNQPQHF.

The chain combines TRBV5-1 with TRBJ2-1; D gene uncertain. V was trimmed by 3 bases and J by 2 bases, leaving 21 bases between them. CDR1 is SGHRS and CDR2 is YFSETQ in the germline V gene. The CDR3 has 18 residues. The CDR3 sequence is CASSSSVPPSLAYNEQFF. The DNA for the CDR3 is TGCGCCAGCAGCTCCTCGGTGCCTCCCAGCCTCGCCTACAATGAGCAGTTCTTC.

This clonotype was counted ten times or more. This chain connects TRBV5-6 to TRBJ2-4, with D possibly TRBD2 on 6 matching bases. Trimming took 6 bases from V and 0 from J, leaving 10 bases between them. This CDR3 has 14 residues. The germline gives CDR1 SGHDT, CDR2 YYEEEE. CDR3 amino acids: CASTLRGAKNIQYF. Written as DNA, the CDR3 is TGTGCCAGCACCCTGCGGGGAGCCAAAAACATTCAGTACTTC.

The table lists this clonotype with a few counts. J is TRBJ2-3 and V is TRBV9; tentatively, D is TRBD1 (5 bases). CDR1 and CDR2 from the germline V gene are SGDLS and YYNGEE. The CDR3 sequence is 15 residues long. Deletions cut 2 bases from V and 0 bases from J, with 10 bases between. This CDR3 reads CASSVDSSSTDTQYF. CDR3 DNA sequence: TGTGCCAGCAGCGTCGACAGTAGTAGCACAGATACGCAGTATTTT.

The gene calls are TRBV10-3 and TRBJ2-2; 8 bases fit TRBD2. The germline V gene has CDR1 ENHRY and CDR2 SYGVKD. Trimming took 6 bases from V and 4 from J; bases not matched to a gene: 4. The CDR3 sequence is 14 residues long. The CDR3 bases are TGTGCCATCAGAGAGCGGGAGACCACCGGGGAGCTGTTTTTT. Amino acid sequence: CAIRERETTGELFF.

The V call is TRBV12-3 or TRBV12-4, the J call TRBJ2-1, with 7 bases fitting TRBD2. Trimming removed 5 bases from V and 6 bases from J; junction bases left unmatched: 7. CDR3 size: 14 residues. CDR3 DNA sequence: TGTGCCAGCAGTATAAGACTAGCTGGCAATGAGCAGTTCTTC. Its translation: CASSIRLAGNEQFF.

The chain combines TRBV27 with TRBJ2-7; 8 positions match TRBD1. Trimming took 2 bases from V and 3 from J; bases not matched to a gene: 6. The CDR3 loop spans 15 amino acids. Germline CDR1 and CDR2: MNHEY and SMNVEV (reference sequence). The CDR3 nucleotides read TGTGCCAGCAGTTTAAGGACAGGGATCGACTACGAGCAGTACTTC. Amino acids: CASSLRTGIDYEQYF.

The gene calls are TRBV3-1 and TRBJ2-3; possibly TRBD2 for D (6 bases). The CDR3 is 15 residues long. CDR1 LGHDT and CDR2 YNNKEL come from the germline V gene (reference sequence). The V end was cut by 4 bases, the J end by 1 base, with 12 bases between. CDR3 loop: CASSLLAEGTDTQYF. CDR3 nucleotides: TGTGCCAGCAGCCTTTTAGCGGAGGGCACAGATACGCAGTATTTT.

This chain connects TRBV7-9 to TRBJ2-3; 7 nucleotides line up with TRBD2. The CDR3 is 15 residues long. Germline V CDR1 and CDR2: SEHNR, FQNEAQ (reference sequence). V dropped 1 base and J dropped 5; count of bases not matched to a gene: 6. CDR3: CASSLVVGRRDTQYF. The CDR3 DNA sequence: TGTGCCAGCAGCTTAGTGGTCGGGAGGAGAGATACGCAGTATTTT. The whole variable domain, remainder taken from reference TRBV7-9 and TRBJ2-3, is DTGVSQNPRHKITKRGQNVTFRCDPISEHNRLYWYRQTLGQGPEFLTYFQNEAQLEKSRLLSDRFSAERPKGSFSTLEIQRTEQGDSAMYLCASSLVVGRRDTQYFGPGTRLTVL.

This clonotype was seen only a few times. The chain carries TRBV2 and TRBJ2-1; TRBD1 is a possible D gene (5 bases). The CDR3 is 15 residues long. Looked up from germline, CDR1 is SNHLY and CDR2 is FYNNEI. Trimming removed 2 bases at V and 2 bases at J, with 10 bases between. For the CDR3, the DNA is TGTGCCAGCAGTGAATCAGGGTTACCCTACAATGAGCAGTTCTTC. This translates into CASSESGLPYNEQFF.

In this sample, this clonotype turned up a few times. The gene calls are TRBV9 and TRBJ1-2; the match to TRBD1 covers 7 bases. The trim removed 4 bases at V and 3 bases at J, leaving 6 bases unmatched. The CDR3 has 14 amino acids. Germline assignment: CDR1 SGDLS and CDR2 YYNGEE. CDR3: CASSPGTAHYGYTF. For the CDR3, the DNA is TGTGCCAGCAGCCCCGGGACAGCCCACTATGGCTACACCTTC.

The rearrangement uses TRBV10-3 and TRBJ2-3; D is ambiguous. CDR1 is ENHRY, CDR2 SYGVKD, per germline. V was cut by 7 bases and J by 9 bases, with 23 bases left in between. The CDR3 extends over 15 amino acids. The CDR3 loop is CAITDDVLGLGTQYF. The CDR3 DNA sequence: TGTGCCATCACCGATGATGTATTAGGGTTAGGAACGCAGTATTTT.

This clonotype was counted between two and nine times. The rearrangement links TRBV5-6 to TRBJ2-2; 8 nucleotides agree with TRBD1. Trimming cost V 4 bases and J 0 bases; bases outside gene matches: 17. Germline V gene lookup returns CDR1 SGHDT and CDR2 YYEEEE. CDR3 length equals 20 residues. The CDR3 bases are TGTGCCAGCAGCCTTTACAGGGGGTTCGGGTTAATAGCGAACACCGGGGAGCTGTTTTTT. Amino acids: CASSLYRGFGLIANTGELFF.

V gene TRBV29-1 combines with J gene TRBJ2-5; no clear D gene. The CDR3 runs 12 residues. V lost 4 bases and J 3 bases, leaving 9 bases between the germline ends. CDR1 is SQVTM and CDR2 is ANQGSEA in the germline V gene. The CDR3 sequence: CSVGPREETQYF. As DNA, the CDR3 is TGCAGCGTTGGACCTAGGGAAGAGACCCAGTACTTC.

V gene TRBV7-6 combines with J gene TRBJ2-1; 8 nucleotides agree with TRBD2. The CDR3 length is 17 residues. Germline CDR1 and CDR2: SGHVS and FNYEAQ. The trim removed 1 base at V and 4 bases at J, leaving 9 bases unmatched. In nucleotides, the CDR3 is TGTGCCAGCAGCTTAGATCTAGGAACTAGCGGTTACAATGAGCAGTTCTTC. It codes for CASSLDLGTSGYNEQFF.

This clonotype was seen more than once but under ten times. J is TRBJ1-1 and V is TRBV27; D remains unclear. Germline CDR1 and CDR2: MNHEY and SMNVEV (reference sequence). Trimming stripped 3 bases from V and 1 base from J, with 6 bases between. The CDR3 contains 13 residues. CDR3 coding DNA: TGTGCCAGCAGTTTTGAGGGGAACACTGAAGCTTTCTTT. It translates to CASSFEGNTEAFF.

The gene calls are TRBV12-3 or TRBV12-4 and TRBJ2-2; no clear D. This CDR3 is 15 amino acids long. The germline V and J ends were trimmed by 4 bases and 2 bases, with 11 bases remaining between them. The CDR3 DNA reads TGTGCCAGCAGTTATTATAATACAAACACCGGGGAGCTGTTTTTT. As protein: CASSYYNTNTGELFF.

This clonotype was seen a few times. The gene calls are TRBV12-3 or TRBV12-4 and TRBJ2-2; tentative D call: TRBD2 (5 bases). CDR3 length: 14 amino acids. V lost 7 bases and J 7 bases, leaving 16 bases between the germline ends. The CDR3 is CASTRGLMGGELFF. The CDR3 DNA follows: TGTGCCAGCACTCGCGGGCTAATGGGCGGGGAGCTGTTTTTT.

This chain connects TRBV5-1 to TRBJ1-6; 10 bases map to TRBD1. This CDR3 has 14 amino acids. V lost 2 bases to trimming and J lost 10 bases; unmatched junction nucleotides: 3. CDR1 SGHRS and CDR2 YFSETQ come from the germline V gene. The CDR3: CASSFGQGGSPLHF. The CDR3 coding sequence is TGCGCCAGCAGCTTTGGACAGGGGGGATCACCCCTCCACTTT.

This clonotype has only a few counts. The J gene is TRBJ2-1, the V gene TRBV6-5; D uncertain. This CDR3 contains 15 residues. V gave up 0 bases and J gave up 3 bases, with 9 bases separating them. Germline CDR1 is MNHEY and CDR2 is SVGAGI. The CDR3 here is CASSYSGLYYNEQFF. Here the CDR3 DNA reads TGTGCCAGCAGTTACTCGGGGTTGTACTACAATGAGCAGTTCTTC.

This clonotype was seen more than once but under ten times. The chain joins TRBV20-1 to TRBJ1-1, with 11 bases lining up with TRBD1. CDR3 length equals 20 residues. Germline trimming cut 1 base from V and 0 bases from J; bases unmatched to any gene: 16. Germline V CDR1 and CDR2: DFQATT, SNEGSKA (reference sequence). CDR3: CSARGRDRGSGGSMNTEAFF. In DNA, the CDR3 is TGCAGTGCTAGAGGCCGGGACAGGGGGTCAGGGGGGTCCATGAACACTGAAGCTTTCTTT.

The gene calls are TRBV3-1 and TRBJ1-1; no firm D call. This CDR3 has 13 amino acids. Germline CDR1 LGHDT, CDR2 YNNKEL (reference sequence). Trimming took 5 bases from V and 3 from J, leaving 10 bases between them. The CDR3 DNA is TGTGCCAGCAGCAATAGTCTTCACACTGAAGCTTTCTTT. The encoded protein is CASSNSLHTEAFF.

This chain links TRBV11-2 with TRBJ2-3, with 10 bases fitting TRBD2. The CDR3 has 18 amino acids. Looked up from germline, CDR1 is SGHAT and CDR2 is FQNNGV. J lost 2 bases, V lost 1 base, and 9 bases had no gene match. CDR3 nucleotide sequence: TGTGCCAGCAGCTTAGGAAGCGGGAGGGCCCCTAACACAGATACGCAGTATTTT. It translates to CASSLGSGRAPNTDTQYF.